This TCR beta chain was sequenced in a study of identical twins. Whole-study results and caveats: Clonotypes of the beta chain that were abundant in cord blood carried fewer insertions (memory repertoires showed none).

This clonotype was picked up many times. Antigen: not known. Unique molecular identifiers were present on cDNA, and template switching added a universal primer site. TCRdb passed the 5' RACE reads through MiXCR, listing each CDR3 protein once. The sample records 690,000 or so distinct CDR3 sequences, roughly 6% being singletons. V was pared by 7 bases and J by 4 bases, with 13 bases between. The V gene's germline CDR1 is SQVTM and CDR2 ANQGSEA. This CDR3 is built from 13 residues. Sequencing was performed on naive T cells sorted from blood. The chain recombines TRBV29-1 with TRBJ2-2; D is possibly TRBD1 (5 bases). The source of this sequence is a man younger than 35 in good health. The CDR3 protein is CSATGRATGELFF. DNA for the CDR3: TGCAGCGCCACGGGCAGGGCCACCGGGGAGCTGTTTTTT.